A single T cell receptor (beta chain) is shown here with its context. The data were obtained in a study of blood T cell repertoires in COVID-19. Profiled with immunoSEQ multiplex PCR; TCRdb holds only in-frame clones, not every one. The repertoire holds 150,000 to 200,000 clones, with around 74% as singletons. This sequence was found in a woman aged 80 or over with acute or convalescent COVID-19. Material for sequencing was peripheral blood.

This chain's CDR3 is CASSRSTGAEKLFF. Here the CDR3 DNA reads TGTGCCAGCAGCCGGTCAACAGGGGCTGAAAAACTGTTTTTT. The chain joins TRBV3-1 (or the pseudogene TRBV3-2) to TRBJ1-4, with 7 bases identical to TRBD1. Germline CDR1 reads LGHDT; CDR2 reads YNNKEL (reference sequence). V gave up 4 bases and J gave up 7 bases; unmatched junction bases: 6. There are 14 residues in the CDR3.